This TCR beta chain came from a study of tissue T cells after allogeneic stem cell transplantation. Study-wide findings and caveats: Anatomically similar tissues had similar TCR repertoires within each patient. Motif-based clustering found tissue-specific repertoire signatures shared across patients, though few clones were shared. Blood and spleen captured only part of the tissue TCR repertoire.

This CDR3 spans 14 amino acids. Germline-derived CDR1 and CDR2 are SGHND and FRSKSL. V lost 7 bases, J lost 0 bases, and 13 bases lay in between. On this clone: Its antigen remains unidentified. Genes and germline are mouse. The CDR3 end lies 1 residue beyond the end of the read and is filled in from the germline J gene.

CDR3 sequences, V/J genes, frequencies and template counts came from survey-depth TCRbeta sequencing. TCRdb's copy holds only in-frame clones and misses some; the assay was immunoSEQ multiplex PCR. The sample carries nearly 50,000 clones, about 73% recorded once. The sample comprised sorted cells pooled from one or two spleens. This TCR derives from a pool of C57BL/6 mice in good health. The chain employs TRBV15 and TRBJ2-7; no clear D. The CDR3 bases that were read are TGTGCCAGCACCGGTGCCGGGCTCTCCTATGAACAGTAC. Translated, it gives CASTGAGLSYEQY. The entire CDR3 protein reads CASTGAGLSYEQYF.